This T cell receptor (beta chain) was obtained from a study of shared clonotypes between healthy human individuals. Regarding the study as a whole: Sampling covered nothing but blood. Tissue TCR repertoires likely differ from those found in blood.

A note on this clone: Its antigen is undetermined.

From germline, CDR1 is SGHTA and CDR2 FQGNSA. V was cut by 5 bases and J by 2 bases, with 20 bases left in between. The CDR3 loop spans 17 amino acids. Original processing methods: Because ImmunoSEQ provided only junction sequences with no quality scores, the filtering differed. Using immunoSEQ multiplex PCR, the repertoire was profiled, and TCRdb retains in-frame clones only, with some absent. D and trimming were read from the DNA, whereas the V and J calls and clone size are those reported in that table. This repertoire shows about half a million clones, 81% found once; its top ten account for approximately 11%.

This TCR was sampled from a woman in her 40s in good health. Some clones in this sample may be carry-over from other donors' samples. The sample was PBMCs. The gene calls are TRBV7-2 and TRBJ2-3, with a weak D call TRBD1 (5 bases). CDR3 in DNA: TGTGCCAGCAGCCTCACGTCCAGGGCTACCTACACAGATACGCAGTATTTT. Residues: CASSLTSRATYTDTQYF.